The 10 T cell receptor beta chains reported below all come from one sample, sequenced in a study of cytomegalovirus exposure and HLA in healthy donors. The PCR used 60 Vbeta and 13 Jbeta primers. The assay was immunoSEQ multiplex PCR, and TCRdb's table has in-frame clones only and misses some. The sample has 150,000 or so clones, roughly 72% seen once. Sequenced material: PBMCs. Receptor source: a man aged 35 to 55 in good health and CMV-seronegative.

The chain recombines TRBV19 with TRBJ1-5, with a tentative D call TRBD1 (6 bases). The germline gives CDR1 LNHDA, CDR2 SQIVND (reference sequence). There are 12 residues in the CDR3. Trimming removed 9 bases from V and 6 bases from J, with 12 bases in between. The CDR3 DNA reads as TGTGCCAGCAGGACAGCGATTCAGCCCCAGCATTTT. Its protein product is CASRTAIQPQHF.

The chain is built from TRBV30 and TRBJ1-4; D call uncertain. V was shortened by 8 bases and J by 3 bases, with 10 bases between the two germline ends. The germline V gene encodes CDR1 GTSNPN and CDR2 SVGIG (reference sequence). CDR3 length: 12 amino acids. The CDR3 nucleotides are TGTGCCCTCTCCCGGGCTAATGAAAAACTGTTTTTT. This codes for CALSRANEKLFF.

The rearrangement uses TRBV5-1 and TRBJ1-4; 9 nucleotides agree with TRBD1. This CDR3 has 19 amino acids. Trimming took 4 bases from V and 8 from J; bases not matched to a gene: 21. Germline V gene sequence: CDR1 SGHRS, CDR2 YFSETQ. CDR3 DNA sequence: TGCGCCAGCAGCCCCAAGACCGTCCCGGGACAGGGTTTGAAGGAAAAACTGTTTTTT. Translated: CASSPKTVPGQGLKEKLFF.

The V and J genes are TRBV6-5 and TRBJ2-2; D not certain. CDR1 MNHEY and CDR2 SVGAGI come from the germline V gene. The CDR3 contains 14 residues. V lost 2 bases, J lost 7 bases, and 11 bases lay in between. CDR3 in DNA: TGTGCCAGCAGTTACGATTCGGGTGTCGGGGAGCTGTTTTTT. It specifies CASSYDSGVGELFF.

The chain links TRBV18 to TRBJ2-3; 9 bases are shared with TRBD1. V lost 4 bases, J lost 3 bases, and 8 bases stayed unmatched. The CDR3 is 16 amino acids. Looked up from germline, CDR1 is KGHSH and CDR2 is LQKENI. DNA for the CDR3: TGTGCCAGCTCACTATGGACAGGGGACGGGACAGATACGCAGTATTTT. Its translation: CASSLWTGDGTDTQYF.

The CDR3, as DNA: TGCGCCAGCAGCTTGGGAGGAGGGCGGGGCACTGAAGCTTTCTTT. Translation: CASSLGGGRGTEAFF. V and J are TRBV5-1 and TRBJ1-1; D is uncertain. CDR1 and CDR2 from the germline V gene are SGHRS and YFSETQ. This CDR3 region has 15 residues. Trimming pared 0 bases from V and 4 bases from J, leaving 13 bases between.

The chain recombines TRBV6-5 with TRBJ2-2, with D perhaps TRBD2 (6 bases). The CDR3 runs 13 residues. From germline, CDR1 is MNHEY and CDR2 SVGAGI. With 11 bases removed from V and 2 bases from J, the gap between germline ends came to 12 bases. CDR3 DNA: TGTGCCGCCCGGGACTTCAACACCGGGGAGCTGTTTTTT. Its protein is CAARDFNTGELFF.

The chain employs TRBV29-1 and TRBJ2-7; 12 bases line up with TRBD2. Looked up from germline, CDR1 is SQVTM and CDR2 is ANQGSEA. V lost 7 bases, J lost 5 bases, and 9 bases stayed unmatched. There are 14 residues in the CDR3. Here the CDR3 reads CSAETSGGSNEQYF. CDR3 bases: TGCAGCGCCGAGACTAGCGGGGGCTCTAACGAGCAGTACTTC.

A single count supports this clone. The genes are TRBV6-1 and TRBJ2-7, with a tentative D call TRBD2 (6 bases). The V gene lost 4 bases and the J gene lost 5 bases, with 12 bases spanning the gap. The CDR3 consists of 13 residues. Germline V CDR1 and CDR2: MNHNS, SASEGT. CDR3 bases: TGTGCCAGCAGTGGTTGGAGGGGAAACGAGCAGTACGTC. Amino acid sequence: CASSGWRGNEQYV.

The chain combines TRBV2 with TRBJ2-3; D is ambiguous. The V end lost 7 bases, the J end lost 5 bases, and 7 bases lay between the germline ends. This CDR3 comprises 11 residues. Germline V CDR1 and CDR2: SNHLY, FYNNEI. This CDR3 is CASTLRDTQYF. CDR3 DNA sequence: TGTGCCAGCACACTGCGAGATACGCAGTATTTT.